Sequencing of this TCR beta chain was carried out in a study of a mutant IDH1 vaccine in newly diagnosed glioma. At the level of the study: Patients were pretreated with radiotherapy, temozolomide, or both, mostly both. Whole-study results and caveats: The vaccine induced immune responses, and these occurred in roughly 93% of patients.

This clone was recorded once. Antigen unknown. The protocol was immunoSEQ multiplex PCR, while the TCRdb copy is restricted to in-frame clones and leaves out a portion. The table lists 15,000 or so clones, more than 65% of them singletons. CDR3 length: 15 amino acids. Germline V gives CDR1 LNHDA, CDR2 SQIVND (reference sequence). V shed 3 bases and J 9 bases; nucleotides not matched to a gene: 7. The sample's time point: baseline, week 1 (first vaccination visit). The sample's treatment: pre-vaccination baseline after standard-of-care therapy. The clonotype originates from a middle-aged man with glioma. The sample was PBMCs, taken from a glioma patient treated with radiotherapy, temozolomide or both. This chain connects TRBV19 to TRBJ1-5, with 11 positions matching TRBD1. CDR3 loop: CASSIGTGGIGPQHF. The DNA of the CDR3 is TGTGCCAGTAGTATCGGGACAGGGGGGATTGGGCCCCAGCATTTT. Full variable domain (outside the CDR3, taken from reference TRBV19 and TRBJ1-5): DGGITQSPKYLFRKEGQNVTLSCEQNLNHDAMYWYRQDPGQGLRLIYYSQIVNDFQKGDIAEGYSVSREKKESFPLTVTSAQKNPTAFYLCASSIGTGGIGPQHFGDGTRLSIL.